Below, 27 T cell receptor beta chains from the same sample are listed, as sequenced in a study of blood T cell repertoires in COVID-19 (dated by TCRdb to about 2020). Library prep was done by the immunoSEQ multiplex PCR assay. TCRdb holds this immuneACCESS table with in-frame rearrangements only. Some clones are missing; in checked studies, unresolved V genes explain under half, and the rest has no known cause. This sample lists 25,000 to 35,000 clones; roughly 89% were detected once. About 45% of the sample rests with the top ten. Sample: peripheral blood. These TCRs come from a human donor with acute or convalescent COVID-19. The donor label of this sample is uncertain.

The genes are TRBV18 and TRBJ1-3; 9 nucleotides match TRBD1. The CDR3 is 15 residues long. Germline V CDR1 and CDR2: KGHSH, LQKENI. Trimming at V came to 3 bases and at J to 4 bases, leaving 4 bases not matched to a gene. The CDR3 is CASSPVDRGGNTIYF. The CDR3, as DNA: TGTGCCAGCTCACCCGTGGACAGGGGCGGAAACACCATATATTTT.

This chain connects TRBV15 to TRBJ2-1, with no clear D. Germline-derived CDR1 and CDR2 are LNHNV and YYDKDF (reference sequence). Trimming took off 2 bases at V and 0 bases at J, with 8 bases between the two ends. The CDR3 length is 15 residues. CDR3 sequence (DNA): TGTGCCACCAGCAGACCTTACAGCTCCTACAATGAGCAGTTCTTC. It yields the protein CATSRPYSSYNEQFF.

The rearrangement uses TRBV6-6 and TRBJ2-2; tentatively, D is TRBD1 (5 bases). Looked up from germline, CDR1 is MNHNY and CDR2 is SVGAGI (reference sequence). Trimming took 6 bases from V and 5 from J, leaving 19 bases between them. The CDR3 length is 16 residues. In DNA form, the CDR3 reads TGTGCCAGCAGCCGACAGTCCCAGGGTTGGACCGGGGAGCTGTTTTTT. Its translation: CASSRQSQGWTGELFF.

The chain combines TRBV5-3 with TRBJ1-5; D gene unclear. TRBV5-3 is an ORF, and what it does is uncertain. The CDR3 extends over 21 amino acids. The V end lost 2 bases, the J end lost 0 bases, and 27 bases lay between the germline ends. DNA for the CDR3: TGTGCCAGAAGCTTTAGTAGTCGGGGTCGTGTTACACCTTATAGCAATCAGCCCCAGCATTTT. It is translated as CARSFSSRGRVTPYSNQPQHF.

The CDR3 reads CASSLLAGKGYTF. CDR3 sequence (DNA): TGTGCCAGCAGTTTATTGGCCGGGAAGGGCTACACCTTC. The J gene is TRBJ1-2, the V gene TRBV12-3 or TRBV12-4; no firm D call. Trimming took 2 bases from V and 8 from J, leaving 12 bases between them. This CDR3 comprises 13 residues.

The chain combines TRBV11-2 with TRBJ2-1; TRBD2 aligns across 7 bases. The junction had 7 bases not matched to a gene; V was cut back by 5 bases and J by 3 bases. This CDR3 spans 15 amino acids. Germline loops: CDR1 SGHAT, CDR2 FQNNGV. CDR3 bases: TGTGCCAGCAGCCGCACGGGCGGGAGCTACAATGAGCAGTTCTTC. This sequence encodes CASSRTGGSYNEQFF.

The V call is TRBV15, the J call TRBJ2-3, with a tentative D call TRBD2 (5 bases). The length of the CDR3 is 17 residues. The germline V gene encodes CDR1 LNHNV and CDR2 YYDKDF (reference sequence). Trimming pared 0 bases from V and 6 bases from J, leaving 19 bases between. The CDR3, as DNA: TGTGCCACCAGCAGAGAGTATTTGGACTCTGCCTCGGATACGCAGTATTTT. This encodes CATSREYLDSASDTQYF.

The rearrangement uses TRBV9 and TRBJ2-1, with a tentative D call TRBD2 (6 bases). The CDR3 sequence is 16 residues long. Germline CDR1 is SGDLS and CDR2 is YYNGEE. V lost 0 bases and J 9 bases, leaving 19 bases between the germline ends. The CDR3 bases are TGTGCCAGCAGCGTAGAGGGCGGGCTGGCCGGGAGTGAGCAGTTCTTC. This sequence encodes CASSVEGGLAGSEQFF.

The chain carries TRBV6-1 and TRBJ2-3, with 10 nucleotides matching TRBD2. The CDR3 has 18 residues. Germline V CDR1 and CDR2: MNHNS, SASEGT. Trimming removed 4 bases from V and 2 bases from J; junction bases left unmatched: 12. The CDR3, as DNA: TGTGCCAGCAGTGCAGGCTGGGGTAGCGGGGGGTTCACAGATACGCAGTATTTT. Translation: CASSAGWGSGGFTDTQYF.

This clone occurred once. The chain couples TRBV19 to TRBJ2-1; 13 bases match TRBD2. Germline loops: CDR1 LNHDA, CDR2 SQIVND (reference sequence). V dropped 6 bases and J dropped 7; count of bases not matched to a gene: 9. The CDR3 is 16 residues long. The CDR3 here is CASRLTSGGANNEQFF. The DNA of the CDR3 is TGTGCCAGTAGACTCACTAGCGGGGGGGCGAATAATGAGCAGTTCTTC.

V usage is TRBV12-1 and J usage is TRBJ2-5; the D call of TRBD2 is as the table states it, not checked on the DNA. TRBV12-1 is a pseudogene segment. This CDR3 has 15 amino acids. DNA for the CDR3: TGTGCCAGTCAATCTGCGGGAGGGGGAAAAGAGACCCAGTACTTC. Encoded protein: CASQSAGGGKETQYF.

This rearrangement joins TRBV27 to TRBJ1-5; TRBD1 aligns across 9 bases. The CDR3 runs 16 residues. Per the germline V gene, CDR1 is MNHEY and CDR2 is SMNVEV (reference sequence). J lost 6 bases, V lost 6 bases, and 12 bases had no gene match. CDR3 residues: CASRGSGTGSGQPQHF. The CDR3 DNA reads TGTGCCAGCAGGGGATCCGGGACAGGGTCAGGTCAGCCCCAGCATTTT.

CDR3 nucleotide sequence: TGTGCCAGCAGTGAAGCACAGGTGCCCAATGAGCAGTTCTTC. Its translation is CASSEAQVPNEQFF. This chain links TRBV6-1 with TRBJ2-1, with a tentative D call TRBD1 (5 bases). Germline CDR1 is MNHNS and CDR2 is SASEGT. The CDR3 runs 14 residues. Trimming took off 0 bases at V and 6 bases at J, with 9 bases between the two ends.

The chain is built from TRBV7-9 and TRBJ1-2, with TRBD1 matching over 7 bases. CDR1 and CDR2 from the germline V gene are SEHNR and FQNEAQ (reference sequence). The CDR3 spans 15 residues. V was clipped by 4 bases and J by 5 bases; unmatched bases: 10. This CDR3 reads CASSSFDRAGYGYTF. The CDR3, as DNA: TGTGCCAGCAGCTCTTTCGACAGGGCGGGATATGGCTACACCTTC.

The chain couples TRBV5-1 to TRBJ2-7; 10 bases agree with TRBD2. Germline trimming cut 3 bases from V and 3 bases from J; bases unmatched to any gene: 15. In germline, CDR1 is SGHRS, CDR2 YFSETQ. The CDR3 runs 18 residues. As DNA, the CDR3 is TGCGCCAGCAGCTGGAGGCCTCCGGGACTAGCGTCCCACTACGAGCAGTACTTC. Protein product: CASSWRPPGLASHYEQYF.

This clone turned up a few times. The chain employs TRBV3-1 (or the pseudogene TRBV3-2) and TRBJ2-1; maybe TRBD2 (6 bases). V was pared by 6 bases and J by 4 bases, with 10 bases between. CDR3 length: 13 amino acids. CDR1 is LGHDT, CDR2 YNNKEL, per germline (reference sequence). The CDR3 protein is CASSRDLYNEQFF. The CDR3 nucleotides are TGTGCCAGCAGTCGGGACTTGTACAATGAGCAGTTCTTC.

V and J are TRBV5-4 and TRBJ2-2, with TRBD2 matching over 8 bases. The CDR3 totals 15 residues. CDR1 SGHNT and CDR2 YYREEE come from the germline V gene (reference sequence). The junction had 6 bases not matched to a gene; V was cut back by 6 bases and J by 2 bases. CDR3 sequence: CASKARGGNTGELFF. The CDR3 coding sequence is TGTGCCAGCAAGGCACGGGGGGGCAACACCGGGGAGCTGTTTTTT.

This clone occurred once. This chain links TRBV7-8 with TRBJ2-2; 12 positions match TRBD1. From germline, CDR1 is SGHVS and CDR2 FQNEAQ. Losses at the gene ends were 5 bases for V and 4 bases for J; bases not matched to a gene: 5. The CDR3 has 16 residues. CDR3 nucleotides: TGTGCCAGCAGCGGGACAGGGGGCGCGAGCACCGGGGAGCTGTTTTTT. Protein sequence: CASSGTGGASTGELFF.

This chain's CDR3 is CASSEPYDGNQPQHF. The CDR3 DNA reads TGTGCCAGCAGTGAACCCTATGATGGCAATCAGCCCCAGCATTTT. The chain combines TRBV6-1 with TRBJ1-5; D gene unclear. V gave up 2 bases and J gave up 2 bases, with 10 bases separating them. The CDR3 totals 15 residues. Germline V gene lookup returns CDR1 MNHNS and CDR2 SASEGT.

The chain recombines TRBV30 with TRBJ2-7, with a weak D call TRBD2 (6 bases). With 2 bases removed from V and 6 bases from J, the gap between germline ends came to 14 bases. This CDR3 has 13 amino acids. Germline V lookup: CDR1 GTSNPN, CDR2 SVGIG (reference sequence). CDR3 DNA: TGTGCCTGGAGTTATGGAGGGGTGAGCGAGCAGTACTTC. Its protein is CAWSYGGVSEQYF.

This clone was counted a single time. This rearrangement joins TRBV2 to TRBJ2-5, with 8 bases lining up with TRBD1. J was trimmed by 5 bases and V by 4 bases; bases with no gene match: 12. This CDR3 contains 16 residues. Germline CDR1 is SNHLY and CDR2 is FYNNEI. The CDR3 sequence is CASSGASAGGAETQYF. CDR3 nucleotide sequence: TGTGCCAGCAGTGGAGCCTCGGCAGGGGGCGCGGAGACCCAGTACTTC. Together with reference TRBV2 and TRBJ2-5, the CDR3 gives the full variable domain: EPEVTQTPSHQVTQMGQEVILRCVPISNHLYFYWYRQILGQKVEFLVSFYNNEISEKSEIFDDQFSVERPDGSNFTLKIRSTKLEDSAMYFCASSGASAGGAETQYFGPGTRLLVL.

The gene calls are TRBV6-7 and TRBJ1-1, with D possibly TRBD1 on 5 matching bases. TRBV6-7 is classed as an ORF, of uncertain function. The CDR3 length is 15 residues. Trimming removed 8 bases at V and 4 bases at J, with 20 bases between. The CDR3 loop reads CASVTPGREGTEAFF. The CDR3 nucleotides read TGTGCCAGCGTTACCCCGGGCAGGGAGGGCACTGAAGCTTTCTTT.

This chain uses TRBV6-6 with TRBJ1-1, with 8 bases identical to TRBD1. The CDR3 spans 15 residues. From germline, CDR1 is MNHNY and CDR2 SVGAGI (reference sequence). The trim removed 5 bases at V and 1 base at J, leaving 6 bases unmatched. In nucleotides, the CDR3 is TGTGCCAGCAGTAGCCAGGGGGCGTGGAACACTGAAGCTTTCTTT. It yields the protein CASSSQGAWNTEAFF.

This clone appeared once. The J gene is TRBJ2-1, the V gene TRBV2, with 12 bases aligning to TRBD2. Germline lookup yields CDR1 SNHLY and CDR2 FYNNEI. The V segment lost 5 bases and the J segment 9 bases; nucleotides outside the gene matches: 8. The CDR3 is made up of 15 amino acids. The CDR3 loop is CASSQTSGSGSEQFF. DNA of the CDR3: TGTGCCAGCAGTCAGACTAGCGGGAGTGGTAGTGAGCAGTTCTTC.

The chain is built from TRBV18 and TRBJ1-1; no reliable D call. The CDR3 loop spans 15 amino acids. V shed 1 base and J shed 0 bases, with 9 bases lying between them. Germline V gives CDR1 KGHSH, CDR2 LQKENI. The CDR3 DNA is TGTGCCAGCTCACCACGAAAGAGCATGAACACTGAAGCTTTCTTT. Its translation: CASSPRKSMNTEAFF.

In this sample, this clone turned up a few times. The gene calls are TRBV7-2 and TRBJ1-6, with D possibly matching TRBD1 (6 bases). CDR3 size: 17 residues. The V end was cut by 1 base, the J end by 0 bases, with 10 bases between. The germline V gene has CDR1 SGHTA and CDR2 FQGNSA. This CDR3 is CASSLDLQGSYNSPLHF. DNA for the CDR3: TGTGCCAGCAGCTTAGACCTACAGGGCTCCTATAATTCACCCCTCCACTTT.

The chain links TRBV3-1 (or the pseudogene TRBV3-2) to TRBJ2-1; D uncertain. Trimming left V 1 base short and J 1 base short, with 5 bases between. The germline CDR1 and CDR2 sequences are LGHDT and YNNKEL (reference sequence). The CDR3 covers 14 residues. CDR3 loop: CASSQGTSYNEQFF. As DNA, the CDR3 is TGTGCCAGCAGCCAAGGTACTTCCTACAATGAGCAGTTCTTC.